The 23 T cell receptor beta chains in this list originate from one sample, sequenced in a study of T cell changes during pregnancy in multiple sclerosis. The protocol was immunoSEQ multiplex PCR, while the TCRdb copy is restricted to in-frame clones and leaves out a portion. The sample gives approximately 50,000 clones, over 80% of which show up once; around 9.6% is in the top ten. Sequenced here: CD8+ T cells from peripheral blood mononuclear cells, sampled after pregnancy. The source of these receptors is a female donor with multiple sclerosis, enrolled in a pregnancy study.

This clone was picked up a small number of times. This rearrangement joins TRBV4-1 to TRBJ1-2, with TRBD1 matching 9 bases. The germline gives CDR1 MGHRA, CDR2 YSYEKL. The J segment lost 4 bases and the V segment lost 4 bases, leaving 4 bases of the junction unmatched. The CDR3 is 14 residues long. As DNA, the CDR3 is TGCGCCAGCAGCCTCGGACAGGGGAGCTATGGCTACACCTTC. It encodes CASSLGQGSYGYTF.

The genes are TRBV2 and TRBJ2-2; TRBD1 might be the D (5 bases). V was trimmed by 2 bases and J by 4 bases, leaving 5 bases between them. The CDR3 spans 13 residues. The germline CDR1 and CDR2 sequences are SNHLY and FYNNEI. CDR3 DNA: TGTGCCAGCAGTGAAAGGGGCACCGGGGAGCTGTTTTTT. Its protein is CASSERGTGELFF.

The rearrangement links TRBV4-1 to TRBJ2-7, with a possible D match to TRBD2 (6 bases). Germline lookup yields CDR1 MGHRA and CDR2 YSYEKL. Trimming removed 1 base at V and 0 bases at J, with 7 bases between. The CDR3 totals 14 residues. DNA of the CDR3: TGCGCCAGCAGCCAAGTAGCGGACTCCTACGAGCAGTACTTC. Its translation is CASSQVADSYEQYF.

Written as DNA, the CDR3 is TGTGCCAGCAGCCCGGGAACGGGGGCCTACGAGCAGTACTTC. As protein: CASSPGTGAYEQYF. The chain uses TRBV11-2 and TRBJ2-7; the D gene is possibly TRBD2 (6 bases). V shed 5 bases and J shed 2 bases, with 13 bases lying between them. Germline V gives CDR1 SGHAT, CDR2 FQNNGV. The CDR3 extends over 14 amino acids.

The V gene is TRBV5-5, the J gene TRBJ2-7, with TRBD2 matching 10 bases. The CDR3 covers 16 residues. Germline-derived CDR1 and CDR2 are SGHKS and YYEKEE (reference sequence). Trimming cost V 0 bases and J 9 bases; bases outside gene matches: 12. The CDR3 coding sequence is TGTGCCAGCAGCTTGGTCTCGGCTAGCGGGGGTATAGGGCAGTACTTC. This encodes CASSLVSASGGIGQYF.

The chain combines TRBV6-5 with TRBJ2-3; D remains ambiguous. Trimming removed 5 bases from V and 8 bases from J, with 8 bases in between. Germline V CDR1 and CDR2: MNHEY, SVGAGI. The CDR3 length is 11 residues. CDR3 region: CASSEVGTQYF. The CDR3 coding sequence is TGTGCCAGCAGTGAGGTTGGTACGCAGTATTTT.

This chain joins TRBV7-9 and TRBJ2-5; 7 positions agree with TRBD2. Germline V gene sequence: CDR1 SEHNR, CDR2 FQNEAQ (reference sequence). V trimming: 5 bases; J trimming: 5 bases; junction bases outside the gene matches: 8. The CDR3 runs to 14 residues. The CDR3 is CASSPNPAGETQYF. The CDR3 DNA reads TGTGCCAGCAGCCCCAATCCAGCGGGGGAGACCCAGTACTTC.

V gene TRBV5-4 combines with J gene TRBJ1-2; TRBD1 is a possible D gene (5 bases). The CDR3 is made up of 14 amino acids. Germline-derived CDR1 and CDR2 are SGHNT and YYREEE (reference sequence). Trimming cost V 4 bases and J 4 bases, with 14 bases left between them. The DNA for the CDR3 is TGTGCCAGCAGCGTGGAAGGGGCAAGCTATGGCTACACCTTC. Translating it yields CASSVEGASYGYTF.

A single count supports this clone. V is TRBV30 and J is TRBJ1-6, with D uncertain. The V gene lost 5 bases and the J gene lost 0 bases, with 8 bases spanning the gap. This CDR3 region has 14 residues. The germline CDR1 and CDR2 sequences are GTSNPN and SVGIG (reference sequence). In nucleotides, the CDR3 is TGTGCCTGGGATCTGAGCTCCTATAATTCACCCCTCCACTTT. It codes for CAWDLSSYNSPLHF.

The CDR3 nucleotides are TGTGCCAGCAGTTTTTTATTAAGGGAACAGGCTATTAACTATGGCTACACCTTC. This encodes CASSFLLREQAINYGYTF. The genes are TRBV28 and TRBJ1-2; maybe TRBD1 (5 bases). Trimming removed 3 bases from V and 1 base from J, with 21 bases in between. This CDR3 comprises 18 residues. Germline CDR1 and CDR2: MDHEN and SYDVKM.

V and J are TRBV6-1 and TRBJ1-6, with D maybe TRBD1 (5 bases). Trimming removed 1 base from V and 9 bases from J, with 7 bases in between. The germline CDR1 and CDR2 sequences are MNHNS and SASEGT. This CDR3 is built from 13 residues. The CDR3 loop reads CASSEEGSSPLHF. DNA of the CDR3: TGTGCCAGCAGTGAAGAGGGGTCTTCACCCCTCCACTTT.

V is TRBV9 and J is TRBJ2-2, with D tentatively TRBD2 (6 bases). Trimming shortened V by 3 bases and J by 4 bases, and 10 bases separated the two germline ends. There are 14 residues in the CDR3. CDR1 and CDR2 from the germline V gene are SGDLS and YYNGEE. CDR3 region: CASSEDYATGELFF. The CDR3 region has the DNA TGTGCCAGCAGCGAGGACTATGCCACCGGGGAGCTGTTTTTT.

V and J are TRBV27 and TRBJ2-7, with 8 bases matching TRBD1. V shed 10 bases and J 7 bases; nucleotides not matched to a gene: 12. Germline V CDR1 and CDR2: MNHEY, SMNVEV (reference sequence). This CDR3 contains 13 residues. Written as DNA, the CDR3 is TGTGCCACCCAGAGCAGGGGGCTAGGTGAGCAGTACTTC. It is translated as CATQSRGLGEQYF.

J is TRBJ1-5 and V is TRBV6-1; perhaps TRBD1 as D (5 bases). V dropped 2 bases and J dropped 12 bases, with 17 bases sitting between them. Germline V gene sequence: CDR1 MNHNS, CDR2 SASEGT. The CDR3 spans 14 residues. The CDR3 region is CASSEWGVWVFQHF. CDR3 nucleotides: TGTGCCAGCAGTGAATGGGGGGTATGGGTTTTCCAGCATTTT.

The rearrangement uses TRBV14 and TRBJ1-2; D is possibly TRBD1 (6 bases). The V gene's germline CDR1 is SGHDN and CDR2 FVKESK. This CDR3 has 15 residues. Trimming left V 0 bases short and J 8 bases short, with 16 bases between. The CDR3 protein is CASSQDFRGQGGYTF. For the CDR3, the DNA is TGTGCCAGCAGCCAAGACTTTCGAGGGCAGGGGGGCTACACCTTC.

The chain recombines TRBV4-1 with TRBJ2-7, with 10 bases fitting TRBD2. The V gene end was trimmed by 4 bases and the J gene end by 3 bases; junction bases not matched to a gene: 12. This CDR3 is built from 17 residues. Germline-derived CDR1 and CDR2 are MGHRA and YSYEKL. This CDR3 reads CASSLASGLADIYEQYF. CDR3 DNA: TGCGCCAGCAGCCTCGCCTCCGGACTAGCGGATATCTACGAGCAGTACTTC.

The chain is built from TRBV27 and TRBJ1-2; 9 bases align to TRBD1. Per germline, CDR1 MNHEY and CDR2 SMNVEV (reference sequence). The CDR3 length is 14 residues. With 5 bases clipped from V and 6 bases from J, the junction kept 7 bases outside the gene matches. CDR3 coding DNA: TGTGCCAGCAGTCGACGGACAGGGGTTGATGGCTACACCTTC. Its translation: CASSRRTGVDGYTF.

The V call is TRBV9, the J call TRBJ2-5; 12 bases map to TRBD2. The V segment lost 4 bases and the J segment 1 base; nucleotides outside the gene matches: 8. The CDR3 spans 17 residues. Germline V gene data show CDR1 as SGDLS and CDR2 as YYNGEE. The CDR3 coding sequence is TGTGCCAGCAGCTCGCGGACTAGCGGGGAATTCCAAGAGACCCAGTACTTC. This translates into CASSSRTSGEFQETQYF.

The V gene is TRBV6-5, the J gene TRBJ2-7; TRBD1 aligns across 9 bases. The CDR3 spans 14 residues. The germline CDR1 and CDR2 sequences are MNHEY and SVGAGI. The V gene end was trimmed by 5 bases and the J gene end by 3 bases; junction bases not matched to a gene: 5. The CDR3 loop reads CASSMGQGGYEQYF. The CDR3 DNA reads as TGTGCCAGCAGTATGGGACAGGGAGGCTACGAGCAGTACTTC.

This clone was seen once. CDR3 DNA sequence: TGCAGCGTGGGGACTTTTAATTCACCCCTCCACTTT. This codes for CSVGTFNSPLHF. This sequence joins TRBV29-1 and TRBJ1-6, with D tentatively TRBD1 (5 bases). CDR3 size: 12 residues. The germline CDR1 and CDR2 sequences are SQVTM and ANQGSEA. V shed 6 bases and J shed 6 bases, with 9 bases lying between them.

J is TRBJ2-7 and V is TRBV19, with 9 nucleotides matching TRBD1. CDR3 length equals 13 residues. Per the germline V gene, CDR1 is LNHDA and CDR2 is SQIVND (reference sequence). Unmatched junction bases numbered 4, after V lost 6 bases and J lost 4 bases. The CDR3 nucleotides are TGTGCCAGTAGACAGGGGGCTGGTTACGAGCAGTACTTC. Translated: CASRQGAGYEQYF. The full variable domain, in which reference TRBV19 and TRBJ2-7 provide the parts outside the CDR3, is DGGITQSPKYLFRKEGQNVTLSCEQNLNHDAMYWYRQDPGQGLRLIYYSQIVNDFQKGDIAEGYSVSREKKESFPLTVTSAQKNPTAFYLCASRQGAGYEQYFGPGTRLTVT.

The chain combines TRBV14 with TRBJ1-4; possibly TRBD1 for D (5 bases). V lost 0 bases to trimming and J lost 7 bases, with 15 bases between them. The germline gives CDR1 SGHDN, CDR2 FVKESK. This CDR3 spans 16 amino acids. The CDR3: CASSQDQDTPFEKLFF. CDR3 DNA sequence: TGTGCCAGCAGCCAAGATCAGGACACTCCTTTTGAAAAACTGTTTTTT. Full variable domain (missing parts from reference TRBV14 and TRBJ1-4): EAGVTQFPSHSVIEKGQTVTLRCDPISGHDNLYWYRRVMGKEIKFLLHFVKESKQDESGMPNNRFLAERTGGTYSTLKVQPAELEDSGVYFCASSQDQDTPFEKLFFGSGTQLSVL.

The chain uses TRBV27 and TRBJ2-7; TRBD2 matches 8 bases. V dropped 3 bases and J dropped 5; count of bases not matched to a gene: 6. The CDR3 has 14 residues. Germline CDR1 and CDR2: MNHEY and SMNVEV (reference sequence). The CDR3 DNA reads TGTGCCAGCAGTTTGTCGGGGGGGAACGACGAGCAGTACTTC. The encoded protein is CASSLSGGNDEQYF.